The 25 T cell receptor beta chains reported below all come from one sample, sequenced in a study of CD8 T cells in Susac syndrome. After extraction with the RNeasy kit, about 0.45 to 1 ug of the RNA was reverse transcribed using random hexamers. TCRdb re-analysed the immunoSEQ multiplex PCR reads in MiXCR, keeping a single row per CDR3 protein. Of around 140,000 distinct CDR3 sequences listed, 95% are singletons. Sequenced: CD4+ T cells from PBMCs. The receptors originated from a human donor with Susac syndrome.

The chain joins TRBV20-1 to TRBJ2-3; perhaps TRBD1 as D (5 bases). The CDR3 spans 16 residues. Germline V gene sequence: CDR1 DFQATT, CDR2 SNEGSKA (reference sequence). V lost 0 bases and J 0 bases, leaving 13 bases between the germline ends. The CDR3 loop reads CSARDRAGSSTDTQYF. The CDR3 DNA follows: TGCAGTGCTAGAGATCGGGCAGGGTCTAGCACAGATACGCAGTATTTT.

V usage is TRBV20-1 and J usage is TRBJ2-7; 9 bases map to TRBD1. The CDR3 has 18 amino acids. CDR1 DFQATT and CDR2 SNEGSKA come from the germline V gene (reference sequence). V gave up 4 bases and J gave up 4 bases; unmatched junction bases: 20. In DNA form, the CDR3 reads TGCAGTGCTAAGAACATGTTGGTGCGTACAGGGGGCTGGTACGAGCAGTACTTC. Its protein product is CSAKNMLVRTGGWYEQYF.

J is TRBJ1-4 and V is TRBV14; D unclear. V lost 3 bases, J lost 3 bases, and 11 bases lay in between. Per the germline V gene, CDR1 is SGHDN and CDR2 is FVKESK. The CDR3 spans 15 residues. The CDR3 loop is CASSHYGQPNEKLFF. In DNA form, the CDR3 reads TGTGCCAGCAGCCACTACGGGCAGCCTAATGAAAAACTGTTTTTT.

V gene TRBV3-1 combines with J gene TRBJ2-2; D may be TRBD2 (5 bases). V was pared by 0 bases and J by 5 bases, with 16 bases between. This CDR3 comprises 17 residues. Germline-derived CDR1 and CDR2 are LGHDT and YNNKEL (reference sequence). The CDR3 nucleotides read TGTGCCAGCAGCCAAGATCGGATCGGGATCCAGACCGGGGAGCTGTTTTTT. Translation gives CASSQDRIGIQTGELFF.

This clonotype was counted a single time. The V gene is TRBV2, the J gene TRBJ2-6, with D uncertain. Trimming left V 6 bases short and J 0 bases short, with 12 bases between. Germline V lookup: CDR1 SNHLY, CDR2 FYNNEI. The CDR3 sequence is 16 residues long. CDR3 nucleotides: TGTGCCAGCAGGGAAAGGGCAGGCTCTGGGGCCAACGTCCTGACTTTC. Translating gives CASRERAGSGANVLTF.

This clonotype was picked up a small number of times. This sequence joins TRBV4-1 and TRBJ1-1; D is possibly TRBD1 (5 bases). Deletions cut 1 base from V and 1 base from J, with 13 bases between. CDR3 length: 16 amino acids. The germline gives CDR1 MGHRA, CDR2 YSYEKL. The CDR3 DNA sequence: TGCGCCAGCAGCCAAGGCGGGGCTAAAAAGAACACTGAAGCTTTCTTT. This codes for CASSQGGAKKNTEAFF.

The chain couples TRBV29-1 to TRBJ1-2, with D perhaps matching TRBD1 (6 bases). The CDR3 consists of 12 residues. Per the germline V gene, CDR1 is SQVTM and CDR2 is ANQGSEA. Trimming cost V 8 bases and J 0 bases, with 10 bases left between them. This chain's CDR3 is CSMGAANYGYTF. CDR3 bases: TGCAGCATGGGGGCAGCTAACTATGGCTACACCTTC.

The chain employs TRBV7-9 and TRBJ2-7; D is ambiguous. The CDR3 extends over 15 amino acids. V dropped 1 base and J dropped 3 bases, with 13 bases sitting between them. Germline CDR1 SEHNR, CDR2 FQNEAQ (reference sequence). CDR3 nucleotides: TGTGCCAGCAGCTTAGAACGGCTGGTAGGCTACGAGCAGTACTTC. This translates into CASSLERLVGYEQYF.

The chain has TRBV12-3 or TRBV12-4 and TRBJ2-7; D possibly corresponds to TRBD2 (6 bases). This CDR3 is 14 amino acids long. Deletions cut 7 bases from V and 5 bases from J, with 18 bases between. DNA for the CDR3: TGTGCCAGCACCGGGCGAGGGACTGTCAACGAGCAGTACTTC. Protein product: CASTGRGTVNEQYF.

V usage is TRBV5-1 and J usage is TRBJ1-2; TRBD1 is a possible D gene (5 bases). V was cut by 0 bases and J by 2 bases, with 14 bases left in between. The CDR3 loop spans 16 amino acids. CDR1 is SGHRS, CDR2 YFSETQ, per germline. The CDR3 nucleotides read TGCGCCAGCAGCTTGGAGGTCGGCAGGGAGAACTATGGCTACACCTTC. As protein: CASSLEVGRENYGYTF.

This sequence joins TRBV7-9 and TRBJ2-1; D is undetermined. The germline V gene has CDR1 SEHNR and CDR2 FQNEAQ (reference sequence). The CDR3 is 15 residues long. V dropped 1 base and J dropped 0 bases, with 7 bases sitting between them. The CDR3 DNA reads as TGTGCCAGCAGCTTAGGGCGGAACTCCTACAATGAGCAGTTCTTC. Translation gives CASSLGRNSYNEQFF.

CDR3 in DNA: TGTGCCAGCAGTTACGACAGCGCAGGATCTCAGCCCCAGCATTTT. Its protein is CASSYDSAGSQPQHF. The chain recombines TRBV6-2 or TRBV6-3 with TRBJ1-5; TRBD1 might be the D (5 bases). V was clipped by 2 bases and J by 6 bases, with 14 bases between them. Germline V gene sequence: CDR1 MNHEY, CDR2 SVGEGT. CDR3 length: 15 amino acids.

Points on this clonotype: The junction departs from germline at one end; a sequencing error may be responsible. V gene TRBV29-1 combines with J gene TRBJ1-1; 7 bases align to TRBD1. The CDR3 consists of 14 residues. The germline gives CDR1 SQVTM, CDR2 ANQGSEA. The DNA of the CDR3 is TGCAGCGTAGAAGGGTCCGGACAGGTTACAGAAGCTTTCTTT. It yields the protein CSVEGSGQVTEAFF. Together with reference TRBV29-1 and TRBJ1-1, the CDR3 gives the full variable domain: SAVISQKPSRDICQRGTSLTIQCQVDSQVTMMFWYRQQPGQSLTLIATANQGSEATYESGFVIDKFPISRPNLTFSTLTVSNMSPEDSSIYLCSVEGSGQVTEAFFGQGTRLTVV.

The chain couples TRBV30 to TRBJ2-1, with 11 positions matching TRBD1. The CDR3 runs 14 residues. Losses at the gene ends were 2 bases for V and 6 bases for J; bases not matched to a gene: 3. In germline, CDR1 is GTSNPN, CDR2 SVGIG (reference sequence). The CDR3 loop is CAWSRDRGSNEQFF. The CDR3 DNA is TGTGCCTGGAGTCGGGACAGGGGGTCCAATGAGCAGTTCTTC.

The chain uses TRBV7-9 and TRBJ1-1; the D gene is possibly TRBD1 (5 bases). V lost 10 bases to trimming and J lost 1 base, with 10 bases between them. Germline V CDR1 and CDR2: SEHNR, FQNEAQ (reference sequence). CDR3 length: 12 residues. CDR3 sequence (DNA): TGTGCCATCAAGGGGAGGAACACTGAAGCTTTCTTT. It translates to CAIKGRNTEAFF.

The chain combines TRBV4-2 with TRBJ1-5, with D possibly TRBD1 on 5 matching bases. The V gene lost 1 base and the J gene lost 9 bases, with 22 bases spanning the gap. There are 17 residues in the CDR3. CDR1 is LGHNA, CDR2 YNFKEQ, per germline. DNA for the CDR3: TGTGCCAGCAGCCAAGGGGGAGCACTCCAAAGGGGTCGGCCCCAGCATTTT. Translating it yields CASSQGGALQRGRPQHF.

DNA for the CDR3: TGTGCCAGCAGATCTGGGACCTGGGGCGCGTACGAGCAGTACTTC. As protein: CASRSGTWGAYEQYF. V and J are TRBV27 and TRBJ2-7; D may match TRBD1 or TRBD2 (5 bases each). V was clipped by 6 bases and J by 4 bases, with 19 bases between them. Germline CDR1 reads MNHEY; CDR2 reads SMNVEV (reference sequence). The CDR3 length is 15 residues.

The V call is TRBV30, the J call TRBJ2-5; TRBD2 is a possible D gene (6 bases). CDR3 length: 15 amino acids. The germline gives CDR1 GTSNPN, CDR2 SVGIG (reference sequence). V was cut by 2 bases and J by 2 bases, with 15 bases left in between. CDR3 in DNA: TGTGCCTGGAGTCCCACCGGGACTCTACAAGAGACCCAGTACTTC. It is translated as CAWSPTGTLQETQYF. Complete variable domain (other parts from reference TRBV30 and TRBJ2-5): SQTIHQWPATLVQPVGSPLSLECTVEGTSNPNLYWYRQAAGRGLQLLFYSVGIGQISSEVPQNLSASRPQDRQFILSSKKLLLSDSGFYLCAWSPTGTLQETQYFGPGTRLLVL.

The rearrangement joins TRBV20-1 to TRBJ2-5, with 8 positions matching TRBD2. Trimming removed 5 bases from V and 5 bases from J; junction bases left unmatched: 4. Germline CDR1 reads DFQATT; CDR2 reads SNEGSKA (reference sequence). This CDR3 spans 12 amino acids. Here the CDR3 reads CSAWTSSETQYF. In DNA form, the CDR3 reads TGCAGTGCTTGGACTAGCTCGGAGACCCAGTACTTC.

CDR3 bases: TGTGCCACCAGCAGAGTGACGAGTTCCAATGCCAAAAACATTCAGTACTTC. Translated: CATSRVTSSNAKNIQYF. The V and J genes are TRBV15 and TRBJ2-4; D is ambiguous. The CDR3 loop spans 17 amino acids. Deletions cut 1 base from V and 1 base from J, with 14 bases between. Germline values: CDR1 LNHNV, CDR2 YYDKDF (reference sequence).

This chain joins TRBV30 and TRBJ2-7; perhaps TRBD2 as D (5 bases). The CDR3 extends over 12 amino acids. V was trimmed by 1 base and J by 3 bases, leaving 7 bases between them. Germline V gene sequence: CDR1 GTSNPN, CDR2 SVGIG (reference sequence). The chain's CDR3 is CAWSDTSYEQYF. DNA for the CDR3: TGTGCCTGGAGTGATACTAGCTACGAGCAGTACTTC.

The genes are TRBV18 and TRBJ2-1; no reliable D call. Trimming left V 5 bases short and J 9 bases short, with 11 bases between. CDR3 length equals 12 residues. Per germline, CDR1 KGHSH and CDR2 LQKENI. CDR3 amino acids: CASSSGSGEQFF. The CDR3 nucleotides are TGTGCCAGCTCATCAGGATCTGGTGAGCAGTTCTTC. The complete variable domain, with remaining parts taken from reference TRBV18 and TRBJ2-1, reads NAGVMQNPRHLVRRRGQEARLRCSPMKGHSHVYWYRQLPEEGLKFMVYLQKENIIDESGMPKERFSAEFPKEGPSILRIQQVVRGDSAAYFCASSSGSGEQFFGPGTRLTVL.

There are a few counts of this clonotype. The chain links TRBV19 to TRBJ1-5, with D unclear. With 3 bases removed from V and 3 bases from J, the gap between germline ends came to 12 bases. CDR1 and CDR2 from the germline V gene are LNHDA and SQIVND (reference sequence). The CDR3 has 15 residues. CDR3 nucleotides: TGTGCCAGTAGTATTTACAGTAATATCAATCAGCCCCAGCATTTT. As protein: CASSIYSNINQPQHF.

The CDR3 DNA follows: TGTGCCAGCAGTTACATCGGCAGCAATAACTATGGCTACACCTTC. This codes for CASSYIGSNNYGYTF. The rearrangement joins TRBV6-5 to TRBJ1-2; D is ambiguous. From germline, CDR1 is MNHEY and CDR2 SVGAGI. V was trimmed by 2 bases and J by 1 base, leaving 11 bases between them. The CDR3 loop spans 15 amino acids.

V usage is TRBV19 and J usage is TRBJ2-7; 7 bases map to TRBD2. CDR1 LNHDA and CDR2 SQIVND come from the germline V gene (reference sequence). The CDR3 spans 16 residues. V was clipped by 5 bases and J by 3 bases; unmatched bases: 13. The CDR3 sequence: CASSPAGGRRYYEQYF. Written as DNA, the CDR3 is TGTGCCAGTAGTCCCGCAGGCGGGAGAAGGTACTACGAGCAGTACTTC.